These 18 T cell receptor beta chains were all obtained from the same sample, sequenced in a study of T cells in Graves' hyperthyroidism and ophthalmopathy. It was RNA transcripts that yielded the amplified TCR beta CDR3 regions. The TCR CDR3 was amplified in a first-round RT-PCR using the HTBI primer set. A single record per CDR3 protein comes from TCRdb applying MiXCR to the multiplex PCR reads. In the table there are about 640,000 distinct CDR3 sequences, around 21% of which are singletons. The sequenced sample was blood. Every receptor here comes from a man aged 30 to 45 with Graves' ophthalmopathy.

The chain employs TRBV5-6 and TRBJ1-1; 10 bases are a match to TRBD1. V was clipped by 3 bases and J by 4 bases; unmatched bases: 6. CDR3 length: 15 residues. Looked up from germline, CDR1 is SGHDT and CDR2 is YYEEEE. CDR3 region: CASSYTGQGTTEAFF. CDR3 coding DNA: TGTGCCAGCAGCTATACGGGACAGGGGACCACTGAAGCTTTCTTT.

The sample holds many counts of this clonotype. The chain couples TRBV3-1 to TRBJ2-1; no clear D. Trimming pared 1 base from V and 7 bases from J, leaving 17 bases between. Germline V gene lookup returns CDR1 LGHDT and CDR2 YNNKEL (reference sequence). The CDR3 is 16 amino acids. In nucleotides, the CDR3 is TGTGCCAGCAGCCAAGCTCCGGCCCCGGTTATGAATGAGCAGTTCTTC. This sequence encodes CASSQAPAPVMNEQFF.

Concerning this clonotype: Compared with germline, one end of the junction differs, possibly owing to a read error. The rearrangement links TRBV2 to TRBJ2-7; TRBD2 is a possible D gene (6 bases). Germline CDR1 reads SNHLY; CDR2 reads FYNNEI. The CDR3 covers 13 residues. The CDR3 protein is CASSEGRVYERYF. The CDR3 DNA sequence: TGTGCCAGCAGTGAAGGGAGGGTCTACGAGCGGTACTTC.

The DNA for the CDR3 is TGCGCCAGCAGCCAAGGACTAGCGGGAGGGGTAGCCAAAAACATTCAGTACTTC. Translation gives CASSQGLAGGVAKNIQYF. The gene calls are TRBV4-1 and TRBJ2-4, with 14 positions matching TRBD2. The J segment lost 0 bases and the V segment lost 1 base, leaving 2 bases of the junction unmatched. Germline V gives CDR1 MGHRA, CDR2 YSYEKL. The CDR3 extends over 18 amino acids.

To note about this clonotype: This may arise from a read error, as a much more abundant clone is one base away. The chain uses TRBV6-5 and TRBJ2-7; weak D call: TRBD1 (6 bases). CDR1 and CDR2 (germline): MNHEY, SVGAGI. The V end lost 0 bases, the J end lost 3 bases, and 15 bases lay between the germline ends. The CDR3 spans 16 residues. The CDR3 here is CASSYSTGQKDYEQYV. CDR3 DNA sequence: TGTGCCAGCAGTTACTCGACTGGACAGAAAGACTACGAGCAGTACGTC.

This clonotype was detected many times. The gene calls are TRBV30 and TRBJ1-2; D uncertain. CDR1 is GTSNPN, CDR2 SVGIG, per germline (reference sequence). The CDR3 has 13 amino acids. V was shortened by 0 bases and J by 8 bases, with 13 bases between the two germline ends. The CDR3 DNA is TGTGCCTGGAGTGTCCAAAGTGGGCGCGGCTACACCTTC. It codes for CAWSVQSGRGYTF.

The chain recombines TRBV29-1 with TRBJ1-1; TRBD1 is a possible D gene (5 bases). Germline assignment: CDR1 SQVTM and CDR2 ANQGSEA. The CDR3 is 11 residues long. V dropped 4 bases and J dropped 4 bases, with 7 bases sitting between them. In DNA form, the CDR3 reads TGCAGCGTTGGGACACCCACTGAAGCTTTCTTT. This sequence encodes CSVGTPTEAFF.

The genes are TRBV27 and TRBJ2-1, with 9 bases matching TRBD1. The CDR3 is 15 residues long. The germline gives CDR1 MNHEY, CDR2 SMNVEV (reference sequence). Losses at the gene ends were 4 bases for V and 8 bases for J; bases not matched to a gene: 9. CDR3 residues: CASSSPGQGNDEQFF. The CDR3 DNA reads TGTGCCAGCAGTTCCCCGGGACAGGGTAACGATGAGCAGTTCTTC.

This clonotype was seen ten or more times. The chain is built from TRBV28 and TRBJ1-2, with a weak D call TRBD1 (5 bases). Germline V CDR1 and CDR2: MDHEN, SYDVKM. The CDR3 has 15 residues. Between the trimmed V and J ends, which lost 3 bases and 4 bases, there was a span of 15 bases. CDR3 amino acids: CASSFRQTDTYGYTF. The CDR3 nucleotides are TGTGCCAGCAGTTTCCGTCAGACGGACACCTATGGCTACACCTTC.

The sample holds a few counts of this clonotype. The rearrangement joins TRBV7-2 to TRBJ2-5; D remains unclear. Germline CDR1 and CDR2: SGHTA and FQGNSA. Trimming pared 1 base from V and 3 bases from J, leaving 9 bases between. This CDR3 has 14 residues. The CDR3 loop reads CASSLGSNKETQYF. DNA of the CDR3: TGTGCCAGCAGCTTAGGCAGTAATAAAGAGACCCAGTACTTC.

The V gene is TRBV2, the J gene TRBJ1-5; D perhaps matches TRBD1 (6 bases). This CDR3 is built from 14 residues. V shed 6 bases and J shed 6 bases, with 15 bases lying between them. Germline lookup yields CDR1 SNHLY and CDR2 FYNNEI. CDR3 loop: CASSSGGAGQPQHF. CDR3 nucleotides: TGTGCCAGCAGCTCCGGGGGGGCGGGTCAGCCCCAGCATTTT.

V and J are TRBV18 and TRBJ2-1; D may be TRBD1 or TRBD2 (5 bases each). V was shortened by 0 bases and J by 9 bases, with 15 bases between the two germline ends. Germline CDR1 is KGHSH and CDR2 is LQKENI. The CDR3 runs 15 residues. Here the CDR3 reads CASSPPNGRDLEQFF. The CDR3 DNA is TGTGCCAGCTCACCACCGAATGGCAGGGACCTTGAGCAGTTCTTC. Variable domain in full (rest from reference TRBV18 and TRBJ2-1): NAGVMQNPRHLVRRRGQEARLRCSPMKGHSHVYWYRQLPEEGLKFMVYLQKENIIDESGMPKERFSAEFPKEGPSILRIQQVVRGDSAAYFCASSPPNGRDLEQFFGPGTRLTVL.

The rearrangement joins TRBV6-2 or TRBV6-3 to TRBJ2-3, with 11 bases matching TRBD2. CDR3 length: 16 residues. Looked up from germline, CDR1 is MNHEY and CDR2 is SVGEGT. The V gene end was trimmed by 6 bases and the J gene end by 3 bases; junction bases not matched to a gene: 8. CDR3 sequence reads: CASSVALAGGTDTQYF. The CDR3 DNA is TGTGCCAGCAGCGTAGCTTTAGCGGGAGGGACAGATACGCAGTATTTT.

This clonotype showed up just once. The chain has TRBV19 and TRBJ2-6; D might be TRBD2 (6 bases). CDR1 and CDR2 (germline): LNHDA, SQIVND (reference sequence). CDR3 length: 15 amino acids. Trimming stripped 3 bases from V and 4 bases from J, with 10 bases between. For the CDR3, the DNA is TGTGCCAGTAGTATCGGAGGGGTAGGGGCCAACGTCCTGACTTTC. Its translation is CASSIGGVGANVLTF.

This clonotype was found a few times. The chain combines TRBV6-1 with TRBJ2-7; 10 positions match TRBD1. Per the germline V gene, CDR1 is MNHNS and CDR2 is SASEGT. V was pared by 6 bases and J by 3 bases, with 8 bases of the junction left unmatched. The CDR3 extends over 15 amino acids. The CDR3 region is CASSPTGTGVYEQYF. The CDR3 region has the DNA TGTGCCAGCAGCCCGACCGGGACAGGGGTCTACGAGCAGTACTTC.

The rearrangement joins TRBV29-1 to TRBJ2-3; D may be TRBD1 or TRBD2 (7 bases each). Trimming pared 7 bases from V and 2 bases from J, leaving 16 bases between. The germline CDR1 and CDR2 sequences are SQVTM and ANQGSEA. The CDR3 runs 14 residues. CDR3 sequence (DNA): TGCAGCGCCTTACAGGGGAGGGCCACAGATACGCAGTATTTT. It codes for CSALQGRATDTQYF.

A note on this clonotype: Germline is not matched at one junction end, which may reflect a read error. The V gene is TRBV7-8, the J gene TRBJ2-7; D gene unclear. This CDR3 region has 15 residues. Germline assignment: CDR1 SGHVS and CDR2 FQNEAQ. The CDR3 region is CASSQLPGTTYEQYF. The CDR3 DNA reads as TGCGCCAGCAGCCAACTCCCCGGTACGACTTACGAGCAGTACTTC.

Ten or more counts support this clonotype. The chain joins TRBV5-1 to TRBJ2-7, with TRBD2 matching over 11 bases. The CDR3 loop spans 15 amino acids. Germline V gene data show CDR1 as SGHRS and CDR2 as YFSETQ. Trimming removed 4 bases from V and 4 bases from J; junction bases left unmatched: 7. For the CDR3, the DNA is TGCGCCAGCAGCCTCACCGGGACTAGCGGTTACGAGCAGTACTTC. Amino acid sequence: CASSLTGTSGYEQYF.